These 12 T cell receptor beta chains were all obtained from the same sample, sequenced in a study of OX40 agonist ivuxolimab in advanced cancers. Method: immunoSEQ multiplex PCR; TCRdb's copy keeps in-frame clones and lacks some. The table shows about 26,000 clones, with around 90% occurring only once. The source material was CD4+ or CD8+ T cells sorted from blood, sampled in a trial of the OX40 agonist ivuxolimab. These TCRs come from an adult with an advanced solid tumor such as melanoma, head and neck, liver or kidney cancer.

The chain uses TRBV4-1 and TRBJ2-1; D may be TRBD2 (5 bases). Deletions cut 3 bases from V and 9 bases from J, with 12 bases between. Germline CDR1 and CDR2: MGHRA and YSYEKL. The CDR3 extends over 13 amino acids. CDR3 nucleotide sequence: TGCGCCAGCAGCCATCCCTTACTAGGTGAGCAGTTCTTC. Translated: CASSHPLLGEQFF.

The genes are TRBV15 and TRBJ2-5; D remains unclear. Trimming cost V 1 base and J 5 bases, with 8 bases left between them. CDR3 size: 13 residues. The germline CDR1 and CDR2 sequences are LNHNV and YYDKDF (reference sequence). The CDR3 loop is CATSRGSRETQYF. The DNA of the CDR3 is TGTGCCACCAGCAGAGGGTCTCGGGAGACCCAGTACTTC.

The chain joins TRBV29-1 to TRBJ2-2, with TRBD1 identical over 8 bases. Unmatched junction bases numbered 11, after V lost 7 bases and J lost 7 bases. The CDR3 has 14 amino acids. Germline V CDR1 and CDR2: SQVTM, ANQGSEA. The CDR3 spells CSADFQGAVGELFF. CDR3 in DNA: TGCAGCGCCGACTTCCAGGGGGCGGTCGGGGAGCTGTTTTTT.

The chain links TRBV19 to TRBJ2-7, with D hard to call. Germline V gene lookup returns CDR1 LNHDA and CDR2 SQIVND (reference sequence). Trimming pared 5 bases from V and 7 bases from J, leaving 15 bases between. The CDR3 length is 13 residues. CDR3 sequence: CASSADGPWEQYF. The CDR3 nucleotides read TGTGCCAGTAGTGCGGACGGGCCTTGGGAGCAGTACTTC.

This clone came up a few times. This chain uses TRBV5-8 with TRBJ1-6, with D unresolved. Deletions cut 4 bases from V and 6 bases from J, with 14 bases between. Germline V gene sequence: CDR1 SGHTS, CDR2 YDEGEE. This CDR3 contains 15 residues. CDR3 in amino acids: CASSKETVFNSPLHF. CDR3 DNA sequence: TGTGCCAGCAGCAAGGAGACGGTCTTTAATTCACCCCTCCACTTT.

The chain combines TRBV7-8 with TRBJ2-5, with D hard to call. Germline CDR1 SGHVS, CDR2 FQNEAQ. V lost 0 bases and J lost 2, with 7 bases in between. The CDR3 is 14 residues long. The CDR3: CASSLAFPQETQYF. The CDR3 region has the DNA TGTGCCAGCAGCTTAGCGTTCCCACAAGAGACCCAGTACTTC.

The chain carries TRBV7-6 and TRBJ2-1; a weak D match, TRBD1 (5 bases). The CDR3 covers 15 residues. The germline V gene encodes CDR1 SGHVS and CDR2 FNYEAQ. Trimming shortened V by 1 base and J by 8 bases, and 15 bases separated the two germline ends. The CDR3 DNA sequence: TGTGCCAGCAGCTTAGAGGCAGGGATTTCCGATGAGCAGTTCTTC. The encoded protein is CASSLEAGISDEQFF.

The chain is built from TRBV5-7 and TRBJ1-3; a possible D gene is TRBD1 (5 bases). TRBV5-7 has ORF status, its function being uncertain. This CDR3 is 15 amino acids long. Trimming removed 4 bases from V and 2 bases from J, with 13 bases in between. The CDR3 DNA follows: TGTGCCAGCAGCCGCTTCGGGGGGGCTGGAAACACCATATATTTT. Translation: CASSRFGGAGNTIYF.

This chain connects TRBV28 to TRBJ2-1; no reliable D call. The CDR3 runs to 14 residues. The V end was cut by 1 base, the J end by 4 bases, with 8 bases between. In germline, CDR1 is MDHEN, CDR2 SYDVKM. CDR3: CASSLFSAYNEQFF. As DNA, the CDR3 is TGTGCCAGCAGTTTATTCAGCGCATACAATGAGCAGTTCTTC.

V usage is TRBV27 and J usage is TRBJ1-1, with D tentatively TRBD1 (5 bases). The CDR3 sequence is 13 residues long. The germline V gene has CDR1 MNHEY and CDR2 SMNVEV (reference sequence). The germline V and J ends were trimmed by 8 bases and 4 bases, with 14 bases remaining between them. CDR3 protein: CASGIRGLTEAFF. The DNA of the CDR3 is TGTGCCAGCGGGATTAGGGGTCTCACTGAAGCTTTCTTT.

This clone was detected once. The chain uses TRBV6-1 and TRBJ1-2, with D possibly being TRBD1 (6 bases). The V end lost 5 bases, the J end lost 8 bases, and 12 bases lay between the germline ends. Germline V gene data show CDR1 as MNHNS and CDR2 as SASEGT. The CDR3 is 12 amino acids. The DNA for the CDR3 is TGTGCCAGCAGTTCCCCGGGGGGCGGCTACACCTTC. Translated: CASSSPGGGYTF.

The chain carries TRBV7-9 and TRBJ2-3; 8 bases fit TRBD1. From germline, CDR1 is SEHNR and CDR2 FQNEAQ (reference sequence). V gave up 5 bases and J gave up 4 bases; unmatched junction bases: 11. The CDR3 extends over 16 amino acids. The CDR3 reads CASSTKQGEVADTQYF. CDR3 DNA sequence: TGTGCCAGCAGCACGAAACAGGGGGAGGTGGCAGATACGCAGTATTTT.